This TCR beta chain is drawn from a study of vaccination and CD4 T cells after COVID-19. This clonotype showed up just a few times. Its antigen is not identified. The treatment: approximately 10-day PBMC culture with coronavirus spike peptide pools or control peptides (ViraFEST assay). Sequenced with the Oncomine TCR Beta short-read assay was DNA taken from cultured CD4+ T cells. TCRdb independently ran MiXCR on the PCR reads; one entry per CDR3 protein. Of 9,500 to 14,000 distinct CDR3 sequences detected, under 75% appear once; the ten largest clones hold approximately 10%. V lost 5 bases to trimming and J lost 4 bases, with 11 bases between them. CDR3 length: 13 amino acids. Germline lookup yields CDR1 SNHLY and CDR2 FYNNEI.

This TCR was sampled from a human donor who had recovered from COVID-19. Sequencing input: CD4+ T cells from blood, cultured in vitro. The rearrangement links TRBV2 to TRBJ1-1, with D unresolved. Here the CDR3 reads CASSKRSPTEAFF. As DNA, the CDR3 is TGTGCCAGCAGTAAGAGATCTCCCACTGAAGCTTTCTTT.